This T cell receptor (beta chain) was captured in a study of cytomegalovirus exposure and HLA in healthy donors. This clone was observed a single time. With 60 Vbeta and 13 Jbeta primers, the PCR was carried out. Libraries were prepared by immunoSEQ multiplex PCR; TCRdb keeps only in-frame clonotypes and omits some of them. Here the sample spans roughly 150,000 clones, roughly four fifths being singletons. V was cut by 5 bases and J by 4 bases, with 20 bases left in between. Germline CDR1 is SGHTA and CDR2 is FQGTGA. The CDR3 runs to 16 residues. This receptor was taken from a woman aged 45-59 years in good health and CMV-seropositive. The specimen was PBMCs. This chain connects TRBV7-3 to TRBJ1-1; D might be TRBD1 (5 bases). CDR3: CASSPRSSGVPTEAFF. The CDR3 DNA reads TGTGCCAGCAGCCCACGATCCTCGGGGGTACCCACTGAAGCTTTCTTT.